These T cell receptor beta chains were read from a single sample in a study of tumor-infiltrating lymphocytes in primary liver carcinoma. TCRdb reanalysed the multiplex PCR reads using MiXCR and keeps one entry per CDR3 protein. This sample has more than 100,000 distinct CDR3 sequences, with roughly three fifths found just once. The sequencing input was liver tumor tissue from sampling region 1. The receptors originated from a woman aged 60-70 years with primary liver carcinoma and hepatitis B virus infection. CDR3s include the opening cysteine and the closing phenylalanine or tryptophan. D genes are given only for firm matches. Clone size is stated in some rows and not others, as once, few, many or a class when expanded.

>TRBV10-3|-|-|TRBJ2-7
CAIGRDLFSYEQYF
TGTGCCATCGGCCGGGATCTGTTTTCCTACGAGCAGTACTTC
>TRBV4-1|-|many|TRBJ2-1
CASSQDPGAQGGEQFF
TGCGCCAGCAGCCAAGATCCAGGGGCCCAAGGGGGTGAGCAGTTCTTC
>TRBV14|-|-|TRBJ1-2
CASSQGWGASGYGYIF
TGTGCAAGCAGCCAAGGATGGGGGGCGAGTGGCTATGGCTACATCTTC
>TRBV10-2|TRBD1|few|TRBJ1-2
CVSSGTGDGYTF
TGCGTCAGCAGTGGGACAGGTGATGGCTACACCTTC
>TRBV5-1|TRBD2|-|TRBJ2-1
CASSPTSDHYNEQFF
TGCGCCAGCAGCCCCACTAGCGACCACTACAATGAGCAGTTCTTC
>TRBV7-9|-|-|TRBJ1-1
CARGDGNTEAFF
TGTGCCAGGGGGGATGGGAACACTGAAGCTTTCTTT
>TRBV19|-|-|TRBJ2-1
CASSMRKVSHNEQFF
TGTGCCAGTAGTATGAGGAAGGTCAGCCACAATGAGCAGTTCTTC
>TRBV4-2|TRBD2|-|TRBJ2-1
CASSLLPGGSSYNEQFF
TGTGCCAGCAGCCTGTTACCGGGAGGTAGCTCCTACAATGAGCAGTTCTTC
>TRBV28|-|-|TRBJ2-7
CASSSHSAGNGQYF
TGTGCCAGCAGTTCACATTCTGCTGGGAACGGGCAGTACTTC
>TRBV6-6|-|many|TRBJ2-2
CASSGETYKNTGELFF
TGTGCCAGCAGTGGGGAAACATACAAGAACACCGGGGAGCTGTTTTTT
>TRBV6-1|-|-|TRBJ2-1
CASSYGLRRYYNEQFF
TGTGCCAGCAGTTATGGGCTGAGGCGATACTACAATGAGCAGTTCTTC
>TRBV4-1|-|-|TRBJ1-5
CASSQGGSGRGNQPQHF
TGCGCCAGCAGTCAAGGTGGGTCCGGGAGAGGTAATCAGCCCCAGCATTTT
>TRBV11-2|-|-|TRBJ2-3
CASSLDRGGMQYF
TGTGCCAGTAGCTTAGATCGAGGAGGTATGCAGTATTTT
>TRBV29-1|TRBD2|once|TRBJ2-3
CSGAGGIETDTEYF
TGCAGCGGTGCGGGAGGGATCGAGACAGATACGGAGTATTTT
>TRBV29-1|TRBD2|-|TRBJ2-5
CSLDRPSGSETQYF
TGCAGCCTTGATCGTCCTAGCGGGAGTGAGACCCAGTACTTC
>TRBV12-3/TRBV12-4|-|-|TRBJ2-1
CASSPWGVFGNEQFF
TGCGCCAGCAGTCCTTGGGGCGTATTTGGCAATGAGCAGTTCTTC
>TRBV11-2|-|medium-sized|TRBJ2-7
CASTRTSSNYYEQYF
TGTGCCAGCACCAGGACATCTTCTAACTACTACGAGCAGTACTTC
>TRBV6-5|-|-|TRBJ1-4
CASSYGFDVEKLFF
TGTGCCAGCAGTTACGGCTTTGACGTTGAAAAACTGTTTTTT
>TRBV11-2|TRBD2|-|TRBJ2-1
CASGLGLSYNEQFF
TGTGCCAGTGGCCTGGGACTATCCTACAATGAGCAGTTCTTC
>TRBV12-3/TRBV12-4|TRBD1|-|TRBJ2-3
CASSPRTGRRTDTQYF
TGTGCCAGCAGTCCTCGGACAGGGCGGAGAACAGATACGCAGTATTTT
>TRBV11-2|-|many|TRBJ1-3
CASSLVENSGNTIYF
TGTGCCAGCAGCTTGGTAGAGAACTCTGGAAACACCATATATTTT
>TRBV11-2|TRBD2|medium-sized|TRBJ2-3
CASSLESSGRSQYF
TGTGCCAGCAGCTTAGAGTCTAGCGGGAGGTCGCAGTATTTT
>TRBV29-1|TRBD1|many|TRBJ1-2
CSVGTGPPNYGYTF
TGCAGCGTTGGGACAGGCCCTCCCAACTATGGCTACACCTTC
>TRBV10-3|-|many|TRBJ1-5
CAISDSGGDQPQHF
TGTGCCATCAGTGACTCGGGGGGGGATCAGCCCCAGCATTTT
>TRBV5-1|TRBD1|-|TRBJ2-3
CASSRTGIADTQYF
TGCGCCAGCAGCCGGACAGGGATCGCAGATACGCAGTATTTT
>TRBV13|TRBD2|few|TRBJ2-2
CASSDGLANTGELFF
TGTGCCAGCAGCGACGGACTAGCGAACACCGGGGAGCTGTTTTTT
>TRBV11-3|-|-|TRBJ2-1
CAGSFSGNNEQFF
TGTGCCGGTAGCTTTTCCGGTAACAATGAGCAGTTCTTC
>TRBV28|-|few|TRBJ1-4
CASSRQIGEKLFF
TGTGCCAGCAGCCGACAGATCGGGGAAAAACTGTTTTTT
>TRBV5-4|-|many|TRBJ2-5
CASRNQETQYF
TGTGCCAGCAGGAACCAAGAGACCCAGTACTTC
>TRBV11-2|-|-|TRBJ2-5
CASSPGNSCETQYF
TGTGCCAGCAGTCCAGGGAATAGCTGTGAGACCCAGTACTTC
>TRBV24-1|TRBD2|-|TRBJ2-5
CATSDPGLAGRQETQYF
TGTGCCACCAGTGATCCCGGACTAGCGGGACGCCAAGAGACCCAGTACTTC
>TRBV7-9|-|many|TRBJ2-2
CASSYGGELFF
TGTGCCAGCAGTTACGGCGGGGAGCTGTTTTTT
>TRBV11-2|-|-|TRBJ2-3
CASGSLRGGSADTQYF
TGTGCCAGCGGCTCCTTGAGGGGGGGGAGCGCAGATACGCAGTATTTC
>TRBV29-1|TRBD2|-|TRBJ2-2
CSVEGTSWTGEPFF
TGCAGTGTTGAAGGGACTAGCTGGACCGGGGAGCCGTTTTTT
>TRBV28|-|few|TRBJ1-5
CAHQSGVGRQPQHF
TGTGCCCACCAATCTGGGGTTGGGAGACAGCCCCAGCATTTT
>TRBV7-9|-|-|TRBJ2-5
CASSPRETHYF
TGTGCCAGCAGCCCCCGAGAGACCCATTACTTC
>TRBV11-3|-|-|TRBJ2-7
CASSPRATPYYGQYF
TGTGCCAGCAGCCCCCGGGCCACACCCTACTACGGGCAGTACTTC
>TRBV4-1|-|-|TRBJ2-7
CASQDTETRLYEQYF
TGCGCCAGCCAAGATACGGAGACAAGACTTTACGAGCAGTACTTC
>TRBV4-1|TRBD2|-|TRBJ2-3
CASSQGLLSTDAQYF
TGCGCCAGCAGCCAGGGACTACTAAGCACAGATGCCCAGTATTTT
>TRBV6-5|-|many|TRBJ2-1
CASSYSSDNEQFF
TGTGCCAGCAGTTACTCGTCAGACAATGAGCAGTTCTTC
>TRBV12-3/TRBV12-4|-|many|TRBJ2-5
CASSFSSSRGETQYF
TGTGCCAGCAGTTTTTCGTCCTCGAGGGGAGAGACCCAGTACTTC